Listed below are T cell receptor beta chains from one sample, sequenced in a study of CD8 T cells in ankylosing spondylitis. TCRdb used MiXCR to reprocess the 5' RACE reads, holding one entry per CDR3 protein. The repertoire has 200,000 to 300,000 distinct CDR3 sequences, under 30% of them found once; the top ten carry 0.5% to 0.65%. Sequencing input: blood, either unsorted or a sorted T cell fraction (not recorded which). The origin of the receptors is a male donor with ankylosing spondylitis or in good health (not recorded which). The CDR3 runs from the conserved cysteine through the conserved F or W. Each record gives: D gene, clone size, V gene, J gene, CDR3 DNA, CDR3 protein. A D gene is named only where the DNA matches it firmly. A row's size may be missing; if present it is once, few, many or a size class.

D gene: TRBD2
clone size: many
V gene: TRBV20-1
J gene: TRBJ2-5
CDR3 DNA: TGCAGGGGGACAGCGGGGGGGCTTTCCCAAGAGACCCAGTACTTC
CDR3 protein: CRGTAGGLSQETQYF

D gene: NA
clone size: few
V gene: TRBV18
J gene: TRBJ1-1
CDR3 DNA: TGTGCCAGCTCACAACAGACAGGCCCCACTGAAGCTTTCTTT
CDR3 protein: CASSQQTGPTEAFF

D gene: NA
clone size: many
V gene: TRBV21-1
J gene: TRBJ2-7
CDR3 DNA: TGTGCCAGCAGCAACTCGGGACAGGGGGCTTCGAGCTCCTACGAGCAGTACTTC
CDR3 protein: CASSNSGQGASSSYEQYF

D gene: NA
clone size: NA
V gene: TRBV9
J gene: TRBJ2-3
CDR3 DNA: TGTGCCAGCAGCGTAGGGCAGACAGATACGCAGTATTTT
CDR3 protein: CASSVGQTDTQYF

D gene: NA
clone size: NA
V gene: TRBV20-1
J gene: TRBJ2-3
CDR3 DNA: TGCAGTGCTAGAAACTTCCGAACGGATACGCAGTATTTT
CDR3 protein: CSARNFRTDTQYF

D gene: TRBD2
clone size: many
V gene: TRBV20-1
J gene: TRBJ2-1
CDR3 DNA: TGCAGTGCGCTAGCGGGGGGGAGCTCCTACAATGAGCAGTTCTTC
CDR3 protein: CSALAGGSSYNEQFF

D gene: TRBD1
clone size: many
V gene: TRBV6-1
J gene: TRBJ2-3
CDR3 DNA: TGTGCCAGCAGCCGAGGGGGCCCGGGGCGCACAGATACGCAGTATTTT
CDR3 protein: CASSRGGPGRTDTQYF

D gene: NA
clone size: NA
V gene: TRBV28
J gene: TRBJ2-1
CDR3 DNA: TGTGCCAGCAGTTCGCGAGGTTGGGGCGGTGGCTCCTACAATGAGCAGTTCTTC
CDR3 protein: CASSSRGWGGGSYNEQFF

D gene: NA
clone size: few
V gene: TRBV4-1
J gene: TRBJ2-3
CDR3 DNA: TGCGCCAGCAGCCCTGGTAGGGATTTTACAGATACGCAGTATTTT
CDR3 protein: CASSPGRDFTDTQYF

D gene: NA
clone size: few
V gene: TRBV29-1
J gene: TRBJ2-5
CDR3 DNA: TGCAGCGTTGAAGACCGCCGGGTCCCAGAGACCCAGTACTTC
CDR3 protein: CSVEDRRVPETQYF

D gene: NA
clone size: few
V gene: TRBV20-1
J gene: TRBJ2-1
CDR3 DNA: TGCAGTGCTGCGACCTCTCCTCAAGGGAATGAGCAGTTCTTC
CDR3 protein: CSAATSPQGNEQFF

D gene: TRBD2
clone size: few
V gene: TRBV20-1
J gene: TRBJ2-7
CDR3 DNA: TGCAGTGCTATACGGTCTAGCGGGGGGGACGAGCAGTACTTC
CDR3 protein: CSAIRSSGGDEQYF

D gene: NA
clone size: NA
V gene: TRBV5-8
J gene: TRBJ2-2
CDR3 DNA: TGTGCCAGCAGCTTGCCCCCTGGTAACACCGGGGAGCTGTTTTTT
CDR3 protein: CASSLPPGNTGELFF

D gene: NA
clone size: NA
V gene: TRBV20-1
J gene: TRBJ2-3
CDR3 DNA: TGCAGTGCTAGCGGGGGAATTAACACAGATACGCTGTATTTT
CDR3 protein: CSASGGINTDTLYF

D gene: NA
clone size: few
V gene: TRBV20-1
J gene: TRBJ2-2
CDR3 DNA: TGCAGTGCTAGTTCCAGGGGCAACACCGGGGAGCTGTTTTTT
CDR3 protein: CSASSRGNTGELFF

D gene: NA
clone size: many
V gene: TRBV5-5
J gene: TRBJ2-6
CDR3 DNA: TGTGCCAGCAGCTCCCCCCCGCGTGGGGCTGGGGCCAACGTCCTGACTTTC
CDR3 protein: CASSSPPRGAGANVLTF

D gene: TRBD1
clone size: few
V gene: TRBV27
J gene: TRBJ2-1
CDR3 DNA: TGTGCCAGCAGTCCCGGACAGGGAGCGAATGAGCAGTTCTTC
CDR3 protein: CASSPGQGANEQFF

D gene: NA
clone size: few
V gene: TRBV7-2
J gene: TRBJ2-5
CDR3 DNA: TGTGCCAGCAGCTTGGTTCGGCTGGAGACCCAGTACTTC
CDR3 protein: CASSLVRLETQYF

D gene: NA
clone size: many
V gene: TRBV6-1
J gene: TRBJ1-1
CDR3 DNA: TGTGCCAGCAGTCCGCCGAGAAGGGGCTCATTCACTGAAGCTTTCTTT
CDR3 protein: CASSPPRRGSFTEAFF

D gene: NA
clone size: NA
V gene: TRBV11-2
J gene: TRBJ2-2
CDR3 DNA: TGTGCCAGCAGCTTAAACGGGGAGCAAACCGGGGAGCTGTTTTTT
CDR3 protein: CASSLNGEQTGELFF

D gene: NA
clone size: few
V gene: TRBV11-2
J gene: TRBJ2-2
CDR3 DNA: TGTGCCAGCAGCAAGACAAGTCCGAACACCGGGGAGCTGTTTTTT
CDR3 protein: CASSKTSPNTGELFF

D gene: NA
clone size: few
V gene: TRBV28
J gene: TRBJ2-6
CDR3 DNA: TGTGCCAGCAGCCCGGGCAGGGGACGCCTCTCTGGGGCCAACGTCCTGACTTTC
CDR3 protein: CASSPGRGRLSGANVLTF

D gene: NA
clone size: few
V gene: TRBV2
J gene: TRBJ2-5
CDR3 DNA: TGTGCCAGCAGTGGGCCCTATGGGGAGACCCAGTACTTC
CDR3 protein: CASSGPYGETQYF

D gene: TRBD1
clone size: many
V gene: TRBV5-1
J gene: TRBJ2-4
CDR3 DNA: TGCGCCAGCAGCTTGGTGCTTGGGACAGGGACCATTCAGTACTTC
CDR3 protein: CASSLVLGTGTIQYF

D gene: TRBD2
clone size: NA
V gene: TRBV24-1
J gene: TRBJ2-1
CDR3 DNA: TGTGCCACCAGTGACAAACTAGCGGGGAAAGATGAGCAGTTCTTC
CDR3 protein: CATSDKLAGKDEQFF

D gene: NA
clone size: few
V gene: TRBV12-3/TRBV12-4
J gene: TRBJ2-7
CDR3 DNA: TGTGCCAGCAGTTTAAAGGGGCGAGGCGAGCAGTACTTC
CDR3 protein: CASSLKGRGEQYF

D gene: NA
clone size: NA
V gene: TRBV20-1
J gene: TRBJ2-6
CDR3 DNA: TGCAGTGCTAGATCTGGGGCCAACGTCCTGACTTTC
CDR3 protein: CSARSGANVLTF

D gene: NA
clone size: many
V gene: TRBV12-3/TRBV12-4
J gene: TRBJ1-5
CDR3 DNA: TGTGCCAGCAGTTCAGGGGAGGGGAAAAGCAATCAGCCCCAGCATTTT
CDR3 protein: CASSSGEGKSNQPQHF

D gene: TRBD2
clone size: NA
V gene: TRBV7-9
J gene: TRBJ2-7
CDR3 DNA: TGTGCCAGCAGCAAGAGGACTAGCGGGATTGCTCACGAGCAGTACTTC
CDR3 protein: CASSKRTSGIAHEQYF

D gene: NA
clone size: few
V gene: TRBV12-3/TRBV12-4
J gene: TRBJ1-1
CDR3 DNA: TGTGCCAGCAGTCCCTTGAGAACAGGGCAGGCTTTCTTT
CDR3 protein: CASSPLRTGQAFF

D gene: TRBD1
clone size: many
V gene: TRBV20-1
J gene: TRBJ1-1
CDR3 DNA: TGCAGTGCTACCGGGACAGGGGGAATGAACACTGAAGCTTTCTTT
CDR3 protein: CSATGTGGMNTEAFF

D gene: NA
clone size: few
V gene: TRBV14
J gene: TRBJ2-3
CDR3 DNA: TGTGCCAGCAGCCAAGAAGTGCGCACAGATACGCAGTATTTT
CDR3 protein: CASSQEVRTDTQYF

D gene: TRBD1
clone size: NA
V gene: TRBV2
J gene: TRBJ2-2
CDR3 DNA: TGTGCCAGCAGTGGGACAGGGTTACGCACCGGGGAGCTGTTTTTT
CDR3 protein: CASSGTGLRTGELFF

D gene: NA
clone size: NA
V gene: TRBV29-1
J gene: TRBJ2-1
CDR3 DNA: TGCAGCGTTGTCCGGGACATATCCTACAATGAGCAGTTCTTC
CDR3 protein: CSVVRDISYNEQFF

D gene: NA
clone size: NA
V gene: TRBV20-1
J gene: TRBJ2-3
CDR3 DNA: TGCAGTGCTCAGCTACCCCGCACAGATACGCAGTATTTT
CDR3 protein: CSAQLPRTDTQYF

D gene: NA
clone size: many
V gene: TRBV3-1
J gene: TRBJ1-1
CDR3 DNA: TGTGCCAGCAGCCAAGATTGGACTGAAGCTTTCTTT
CDR3 protein: CASSQDWTEAFF

D gene: NA
clone size: few
V gene: TRBV18
J gene: TRBJ2-1
CDR3 DNA: TGTGCCAGCTCACCACCGGGTCCAAGGGAGGTGCAGTTCTTC
CDR3 protein: CASSPPGPREVQFF

D gene: TRBD1
clone size: many
V gene: TRBV25-1
J gene: TRBJ1-6
CDR3 DNA: TGTGCCAGCAGTGGTGGGACAGCCCGTAGCTCCTATAATTCACCCCTCCACTTT
CDR3 protein: CASSGGTARSSYNSPLHF

D gene: TRBD1
clone size: NA
V gene: TRBV20-1
J gene: TRBJ2-7
CDR3 DNA: TGCAGTGGCCCGGGACAGGGAGGCTACGAGCAGTACTTC
CDR3 protein: CSGPGQGGYEQYF

D gene: NA
clone size: many
V gene: TRBV20-1
J gene: TRBJ1-6
CDR3 DNA: TGCAGTGCTAGAGATTGGTCCACAGGGCAAGACTATAATTCACCCCTCCACTTT
CDR3 protein: CSARDWSTGQDYNSPLHF

D gene: NA
clone size: NA
V gene: TRBV15
J gene: TRBJ1-4
CDR3 DNA: TGTGCCACCAGCAGAGATCTGGGTGAAAAACTGTTTTTT
CDR3 protein: CATSRDLGEKLFF

D gene: NA
clone size: few
V gene: TRBV6-5
J gene: TRBJ2-7
CDR3 DNA: TGTGCCAGCAGTCACCCCGGGACATACGAGCAGTACTTC
CDR3 protein: CASSHPGTYEQYF

D gene: NA
clone size: NA
V gene: TRBV24-1
J gene: TRBJ2-7
CDR3 DNA: TGTGCCACCAGTGATACAACAGGGACCGGCTACGAGCAGTACTTC
CDR3 protein: CATSDTTGTGYEQYF

D gene: NA
clone size: few
V gene: TRBV12-3/TRBV12-4
J gene: TRBJ2-7
CDR3 DNA: TGTGCCAGCAGTTTTGTAGGGGCCTCACGTAGGGCCTACGAGCAGTACTTC
CDR3 protein: CASSFVGASRRAYEQYF

D gene: TRBD2
clone size: few
V gene: TRBV20-1
J gene: TRBJ2-5
CDR3 DNA: TGCAGTGCTAGATCTGGTCGGGGGGACCAAGAGACCCAGTACTTC
CDR3 protein: CSARSGRGDQETQYF

D gene: NA
clone size: few
V gene: TRBV20-1
J gene: TRBJ1-1
CDR3 DNA: TGCAGTGCTAGACCTCCGGTGGGGGGTCGGACTGAAGCTTTCTTT
CDR3 protein: CSARPPVGGRTEAFF

D gene: NA
clone size: many
V gene: TRBV20-1
J gene: TRBJ2-5
CDR3 DNA: TGCAGTGCTCCCTCCCCAGCCCAAGAGACCCAGTACTTC
CDR3 protein: CSAPSPAQETQYF

D gene: TRBD1
clone size: NA
V gene: TRBV5-5
J gene: TRBJ1-5
CDR3 DNA: TGTGCCAGCAGCGGCGGGACAGATTATCAGCCCCAGCATTTT
CDR3 protein: CASSGGTDYQPQHF

D gene: NA
clone size: few
V gene: TRBV12-3/TRBV12-4
J gene: TRBJ1-1
CDR3 DNA: TGTGCCAGCCTACGTGGGGGGAACACTGAAGCTTTCTTT
CDR3 protein: CASLRGGNTEAFF

D gene: NA
clone size: many
V gene: TRBV9
J gene: TRBJ2-3
CDR3 DNA: TGTGCCAGCAACGTACGGTCCGGTACGCAGTATTTT
CDR3 protein: CASNVRSGTQYF

D gene: TRBD2
clone size: NA
V gene: TRBV20-1
J gene: TRBJ2-1
CDR3 DNA: TGCAGTGCCAGCGGGACGGTAGTCAATGAGCAGTTCTTC
CDR3 protein: CSASGTVVNEQFF

D gene: TRBD1
clone size: few
V gene: TRBV24-1
J gene: TRBJ2-5
CDR3 DNA: TGTGCCACCGGACAGGGAGAGACCCAGTACTTC
CDR3 protein: CATGQGETQYF

D gene: TRBD1
clone size: few
V gene: TRBV20-1
J gene: TRBJ1-4
CDR3 DNA: TGCAGTGCTCTCTCAGGGGGCAAAAATGAAAAACTGTTTTTT
CDR3 protein: CSALSGGKNEKLFF

D gene: NA
clone size: NA
V gene: TRBV29-1
J gene: TRBJ2-3
CDR3 DNA: TGCAGCGTTGAGGGCCGGGATACGCAGTATTTT
CDR3 protein: CSVEGRDTQYF

D gene: NA
clone size: NA
V gene: TRBV12-3/TRBV12-4
J gene: TRBJ1-4
CDR3 DNA: TGTGCCAGCAGGGGGCCTCCTAATGAAAAACTGTTTTTT
CDR3 protein: CASRGPPNEKLFF